Listed below are T cell receptor beta chains from one sample, sequenced in a study of somatic mutations in cytotoxic T cells in rheumatoid arthritis. Repertoires were generated with immunoSEQ multiplex PCR, while TCRdb's copy carries only in-frame clones and drops some. Of some 10,000 clones in the sample, around three quarters were seen once. Sequencing used CD8+ T cells sorted from blood. All receptors derive from a man aged 55 to 70 in good health. Each CDR3 is given with its conserved first and last residue. Fields, in order: V gene, D gene, clone size, J gene, CDR3 protein, CDR3 DNA. The D gene is left open where the match is weak. Expanded clones are given a class, and other clones once, few, many or no size at all.

v_call: TRBV30
d_call: TRBD2
clone_size: few
j_call: TRBJ2-3
cdr3_aa: CAWSTQRDWTDTQYF
cdr3_nt: TGTGCCTGGAGTACTCAGCGGGATTGGACAGATACGCAGTATTTT

v_call: TRBV10-3
d_call: .
clone_size: .
j_call: TRBJ2-1
cdr3_aa: CAIIAGTGFNEQFF
cdr3_nt: TGTGCCATCATCGCCGGGACGGGCTTCAATGAGCAGTTCTTC

v_call: TRBV19
d_call: .
clone_size: .
j_call: TRBJ2-3
cdr3_aa: CASEGDTQYF
cdr3_nt: TGTGCCAGCGAGGGAGATACGCAGTATTTT

v_call: TRBV6-6
d_call: .
clone_size: few
j_call: TRBJ1-1
cdr3_aa: CASRLQVNTEAFF
cdr3_nt: TGTGCCAGCAGACTACAGGTGAACACTGAAGCTTTCTTT

v_call: TRBV30
d_call: .
clone_size: .
j_call: TRBJ1-2
cdr3_aa: CAWAQTGEGGYTF
cdr3_nt: TGTGCCTGGGCCCAGACGGGTGAAGGTGGCTACACCTTC

v_call: TRBV28
d_call: TRBD1
clone_size: once
j_call: TRBJ1-4
cdr3_aa: CASSPTSDRVDEKLFF
cdr3_nt: TGTGCCAGCAGCCCCACCTCGGACAGGGTAGATGAAAAACTGTTTTTT

v_call: TRBV19
d_call: .
clone_size: few
j_call: TRBJ2-5
cdr3_aa: CASSPRLGGETQYF
cdr3_nt: TGTGCCAGTAGTCCCCGACTAGGTGGAGAGACCCAGTACTTC

v_call: TRBV29-1
d_call: .
clone_size: few
j_call: TRBJ1-1
cdr3_aa: CSVEENTEAFF
cdr3_nt: TGCAGCGTTGAAGAGAACACTGAAGCTTTCTTT

v_call: TRBV15
d_call: .
clone_size: .
j_call: TRBJ2-5
cdr3_aa: CATSRDSPQETQYF
cdr3_nt: TGTGCCACCAGCAGAGATAGCCCTCAAGAGACCCAGTACTTC

v_call: TRBV19
d_call: .
clone_size: .
j_call: TRBJ1-1
cdr3_aa: CASSIDRAEAFF
cdr3_nt: TGTGCCAGTAGTATAGATCGGGCTGAAGCTTTCTTT

v_call: TRBV6-5
d_call: TRBD2
clone_size: .
j_call: TRBJ2-1
cdr3_aa: CASSKRESYNEQFF
cdr3_nt: TGTGCCAGCAGTAAGCGGGAATCGTACAATGAGCAGTTCTTC

v_call: TRBV29-1
d_call: .
clone_size: few
j_call: TRBJ1-2
cdr3_aa: CSVEDSAGTGYTF
cdr3_nt: TGCAGCGTTGAAGACTCGGCCGGGACTGGCTACACCTTC

v_call: TRBV14
d_call: TRBD1
clone_size: .
j_call: TRBJ1-4
cdr3_aa: CASSQEGTGGETNEKLFF
cdr3_nt: TGTGCCAGCAGCCAAGAAGGGACAGGGGGCGAGACTAATGAAAAACTGTTTTTT

v_call: TRBV5-4
d_call: .
clone_size: .
j_call: TRBJ2-5
cdr3_aa: CASSLAGLVREQTQYF
cdr3_nt: TGTGCCAGCAGCTTGGCCGGTCTTGTTAGGGAACAGACCCAGTACTTC

v_call: TRBV4-3
d_call: TRBD2
clone_size: .
j_call: TRBJ2-5
cdr3_aa: CASSQWRAGGETQYF
cdr3_nt: TGCGCCAGCAGCCAATGGAGGGCGGGGGGAGAGACCCAGTACTTC

v_call: TRBV29-1
d_call: TRBD2
clone_size: .
j_call: TRBJ2-1
cdr3_aa: CSVEGGSGSSYNEQFF
cdr3_nt: TGCAGCGTTGAAGGAGGAAGCGGGAGCTCCTACAATGAGCAGTTCTTC

v_call: TRBV4-3
d_call: .
clone_size: .
j_call: TRBJ2-7
cdr3_aa: CASSQDWTRTYEQYF
cdr3_nt: TGCGCCAGCAGCCAAGATTGGACGCGGACCTACGAGCAGTACTTC

v_call: TRBV2
d_call: .
clone_size: few
j_call: TRBJ1-5
cdr3_aa: CASRAMGSNQPQHF
cdr3_nt: TGTGCCAGCAGGGCGATGGGGAGCAATCAGCCCCAGCATTTT

v_call: TRBV28
d_call: TRBD1
clone_size: .
j_call: TRBJ1-6
cdr3_aa: CASSSGTDSYNSPLHF
cdr3_nt: TGTGCCAGCAGTTCCGGGACAGACTCCTATAATTCACCCCTCCACTTT

v_call: TRBV5-6
d_call: TRBD1
clone_size: .
j_call: TRBJ2-7
cdr3_aa: CASSSPRQGDYEQYF
cdr3_nt: TGTGCCAGCAGCTCGCCTCGACAGGGGGATTACGAGCAGTACTTC